This T cell receptor beta chain was obtained from a study of T cells in Graves' hyperthyroidism and ophthalmopathy. General study results and limits: Before onset, ophthalmopathy was predicted by the model a median approximately 6.7 months earlier. Ophthalmopathy cases were set apart from stable hyperthyroidism by a 13 V-J model.

This clonotype was detected many times. Its antigen is unknown. Amplification targeted TCR beta CDR3 regions from RNA transcripts. In the first-round RT-PCR of the TCR CDR3, the HTBI primer set was used. TCRdb re-called the multiplex PCR reads with MiXCR, one entry per CDR3 protein. The sample has under 400,000 distinct CDR3 sequences, 14% seen once; the top ten hold approximately 11%. Any patient presenting with uncontrolled infection, other autoimmune disease, pregnancy or lactation was left out. This sample holds PBMCs from 8 to 10 ml fresh peripheral blood. Sample: blood. The receptor was derived from a woman in her sixties with Graves' hyperthyroidism.

In DNA, the CDR3 is TGCGCCAGCAGCTTGGGAGAATCCTACGAGCAGTACTTC. This translates into CASSLGESYEQYF. This chain links TRBV5-1 with TRBJ2-7; no clear D. Germline CDR1 is SGHRS and CDR2 is YFSETQ. Trimming shortened V by 0 bases and J by 1 base, and 5 bases separated the two germline ends. The CDR3 totals 13 residues. Full variable domain (remainder filled in from reference TRBV5-1 and TRBJ2-7): KAGVTQTPRYLIKTRGQQVTLSCSPISGHRSVSWYQQTPGQGLQFLFEYFSETQRNKGNFPGRFSGRQFSNSRSEMNVSTLELGDSALYLCASSLGESYEQYFGPGTRLTVT.